The source of this TCR beta chain is a study of OX40 agonist ivuxolimab in advanced cancers. About the research overall: Ivuxolimab doses were 0.01, 0.1, 0.3, 1.5, 3 or 10 mg/kg every 2 weeks. Participants, 82.7% male, averaged around 64 years of age, ranging from roughly 20 to 80. Study outcomes and limitations: Dose levels from 0.1 to 3.0 mg/kg saw CD4+ and CD8+ blood T cells expand clonally by week 6. Partial responders dosed at 0.1-3.0 mg/kg displayed clonal expansion ranking among the lowest.

Worth noting for this clone: Its antigen is undetermined.

Here immunoSEQ multiplex PCR was the method, and the copy in TCRdb shows in-frame clones only, minus some. This sample has tens of thousands of clones, with approximately 85% found just once. Sample: CD4+ or CD8+ T cells sorted from blood, taken in a trial of the OX40 agonist ivuxolimab. The receptor's source is an adult with an advanced solid tumor such as melanoma, head and neck, liver or kidney cancer.

The CDR3, as DNA: TGTGCCAGCAGCCACGGGGGGGTCTACGAGCAGTACTTC. Protein: CASSHGGVYEQYF. The chain uses TRBV6-1 and TRBJ2-7; the match to TRBD2 covers 8 bases. The V gene's germline CDR1 is MNHNS and CDR2 SASEGT. V gave up 6 bases and J gave up 3 bases; unmatched junction bases: 4. The CDR3 is 13 amino acids.